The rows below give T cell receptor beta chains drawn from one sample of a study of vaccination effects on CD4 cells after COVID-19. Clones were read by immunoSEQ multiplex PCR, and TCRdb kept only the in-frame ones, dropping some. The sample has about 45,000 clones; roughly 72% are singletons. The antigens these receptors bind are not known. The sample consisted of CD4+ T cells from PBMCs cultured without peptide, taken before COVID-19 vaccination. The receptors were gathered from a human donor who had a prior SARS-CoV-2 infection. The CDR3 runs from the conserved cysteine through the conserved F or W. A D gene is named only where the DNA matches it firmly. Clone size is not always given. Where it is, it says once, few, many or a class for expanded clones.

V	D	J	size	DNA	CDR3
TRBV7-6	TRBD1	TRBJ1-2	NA	TGTGCCAGCAGCTTAGCGCGGGACACTATCGGACAGGGGCGATATAACTATGGCTACACCTTC	CASSLARDTIGQGRYNYGYTF
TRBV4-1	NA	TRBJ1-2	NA	TGCGCCAGCAGCCAAGTTATTCTCAGTGGCTATGGCTACACCTTC	CASSQVILSGYGYTF
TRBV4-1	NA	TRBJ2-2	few	TGCGCCAGCAGCCAAGGGTTAATACGGGGCGGAGCCACCGGGGAGCTGTTTTTT	CASSQGLIRGGATGELFF
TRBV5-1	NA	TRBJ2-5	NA	TGCGCCAGCAGCCGGTTCGGCGGGGCCCAAGAGACCCAGTACTTC	CASSRFGGAQETQYF
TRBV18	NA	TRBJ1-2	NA	TGTGCCAGCTCACAGGGGAACTATGGCTACACCTTC	CASSQGNYGYTF
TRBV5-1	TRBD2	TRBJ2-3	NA	TGCGCCAGCAGCTTGGCCAATCTAGCGGGAGTGGGTGATACGCAGTATTTT	CASSLANLAGVGDTQYF
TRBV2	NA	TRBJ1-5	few	TGTGCCAGCACCCCAATGGGAGGGGGACTCAATCAGCCCCAGCATTTT	CASTPMGGGLNQPQHF
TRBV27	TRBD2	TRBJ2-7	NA	TGTGCCAGCAGTTTCCCCGCGGAGGATAGCGGGAGGAGGTACGAGCAGTACTTC	CASSFPAEDSGRRYEQYF
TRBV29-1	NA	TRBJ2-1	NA	TGCAGCGTTGAGGAGGGAGGAGCCTTCTCCTACAATGAGCAGTTCTTC	CSVEEGGAFSYNEQFF
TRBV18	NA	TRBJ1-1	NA	TGTGCCAGCTCACTTAACAGGGCTTCGCGGGCTGAAGCTTTCTTT	CASSLNRASRAEAFF
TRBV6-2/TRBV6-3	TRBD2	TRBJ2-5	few	TGTGCCAGCAGCCTAGCGGGGTATGGCGGGACCCAGTACTTC	CASSLAGYGGTQYF
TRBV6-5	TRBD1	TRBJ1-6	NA	TGTGCCAGCAGTTACTCGATGACAGGGGCATCACCCCTCCACTTT	CASSYSMTGASPLHF
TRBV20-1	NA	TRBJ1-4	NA	TGCAGTGCTTACGCATGGGGAAAACTGTTTTTT	CSAYAWGKLFF
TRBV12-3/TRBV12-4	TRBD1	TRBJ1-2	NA	TGTGCCAGCAACAAACAGGGGGTCGGTGGCTACACCTTC	CASNKQGVGGYTF
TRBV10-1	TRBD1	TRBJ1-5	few	TGCGCCAGCAGTGAGCTAAGGACAGGGCCTGAGTTAAGCAATCAGCCCCAGCATTTT	CASSELRTGPELSNQPQHF
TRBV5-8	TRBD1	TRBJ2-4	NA	TGTGCCAGCAGCTTGGACCCCAGGGGGCTAAAGTACTTC	CASSLDPRGLKYF
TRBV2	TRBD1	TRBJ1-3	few	TGTGCCAGCAAGAAAGAGTCAGGGGGCGGAAACACCATATATTTT	CASKKESGGGNTIYF
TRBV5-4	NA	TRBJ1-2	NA	TGTGCCAGCAGCCCTGGGACACCGAACTATGGCTACACCTTC	CASSPGTPNYGYTF
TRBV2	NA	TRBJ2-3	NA	TGTGCCAGAACCGGGACAAACACAGATACGCAGTATTTT	CARTGTNTDTQYF
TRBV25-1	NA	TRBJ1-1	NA	TGTGCCAGCAGTGAATATTCCGGGGGTAACACTGAAGCTTTCTTT	CASSEYSGGNTEAFF
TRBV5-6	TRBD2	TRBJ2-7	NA	TGTGCCAGCAGCTTGGTCGGGGGGGCCTACGAGCAGTACTTC	CASSLVGGAYEQYF
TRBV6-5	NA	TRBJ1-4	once	TGTGCCAGCAGCAACAGGGCAACTAATGAAAAACTGTTTTTT	CASSNRATNEKLFF
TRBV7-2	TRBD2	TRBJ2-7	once	TGTGCCAGCAGCCATTCGGGACTAGCTTCCTACGAGCAGTACTTC	CASSHSGLASYEQYF
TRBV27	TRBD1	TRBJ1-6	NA	TGTGCCAGCAGACCTACAGGGGGGTTTTCACCCCTCCACTTT	CASRPTGGFSPLHF
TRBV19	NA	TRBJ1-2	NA	TGTGCCAGTAGTATCTCAGGGAACTATGGCTACACCTTC	CASSISGNYGYTF
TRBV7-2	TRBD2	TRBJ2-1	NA	TGTGCCAGCAGCTTATCGCTAGCGGGGTACAATGAGCAGTTCTTC	CASSLSLAGYNEQFF
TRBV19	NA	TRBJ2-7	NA	TGTGCCAGTAGTATTCGGACGTCCTCCTCCTACGAGCAGTACTTC	CASSIRTSSSYEQYF
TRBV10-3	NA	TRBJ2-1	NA	TGTGCCATCAGTGAGTCGCTGATTCGTCTGAATGAGCAGTTCTTC	CAISESLIRLNEQFF
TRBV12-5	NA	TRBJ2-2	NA	TGTGCTAGTGGTTTGGCTCGACCCGGGACGTACACCGGGGAGCTGTTTTTT	CASGLARPGTYTGELFF
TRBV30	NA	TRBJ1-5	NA	TGTGCCTGGAGTATGGGGGGGGGCAATCAGCCCCAGCATTTT	CAWSMGGGNQPQHF
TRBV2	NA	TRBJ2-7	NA	TGTGCCAGCAGGAGACAGGACTACGAGCAGTACTTC	CASRRQDYEQYF
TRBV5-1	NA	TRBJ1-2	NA	TGCGCCAGCAGCTTGCGCGGGGACTATGGCTACACCTTC	CASSLRGDYGYTF
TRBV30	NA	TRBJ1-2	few	TGTGCCTGGAGTCGAGGAGGCTATGGCTACACCTTC	CAWSRGGYGYTF
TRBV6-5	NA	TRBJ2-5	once	TGTGCCAGCAGTCCTCAGGGGACACAAGAGACCCAGTACTTC	CASSPQGTQETQYF
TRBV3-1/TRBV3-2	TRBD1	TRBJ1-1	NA	TGTGCCAGCAGCCCGAGTCCGGGACAGTGGGTGGGCACTGAAGCTTTCTTT	CASSPSPGQWVGTEAFF
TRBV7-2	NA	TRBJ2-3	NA	TGTGCCAGCAGCCCGGACACACTCACAGATACGCAGTATTTT	CASSPDTLTDTQYF
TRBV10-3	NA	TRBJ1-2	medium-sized	TGTGCCATCAATGGCCCGGAGGGTGGCTACACCTTC	CAINGPEGGYTF
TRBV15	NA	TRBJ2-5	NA	TGTGCCACCAGCAGAGATCAAGGGGGGCGGGGAGAGACCCAGTACTTC	CATSRDQGGRGETQYF
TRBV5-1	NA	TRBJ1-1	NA	TGCGCCAGCAGCTTGGAAAAGGGGGTCTACACTGAAGCTTTCTTT	CASSLEKGVYTEAFF
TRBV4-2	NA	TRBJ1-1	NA	TGTGCCAGCAGCCAAGATATTTGGGGGCCTCCTGAAGCTTTCTTT	CASSQDIWGPPEAFF
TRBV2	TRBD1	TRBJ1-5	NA	TGTGCCAGCAGTGAGCAGGGGGCCACCAATCAGCCCCAGCATTTT	CASSEQGATNQPQHF
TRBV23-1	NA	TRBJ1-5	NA	TGCGCCAAGACAGCTCGACTTGGGCCCCAGCATTTT	CAKTARLGPQHF
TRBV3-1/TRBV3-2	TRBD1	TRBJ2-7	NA	TGTGCCAGCAGCCACAGACAGGGCAAGGTCTACGAGCAGTACTTC	CASSHRQGKVYEQYF
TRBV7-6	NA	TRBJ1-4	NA	TGTGCCAGCAGCTTGACCTCGGGTTCCCTTAATGAAAAACTGTTTTTT	CASSLTSGSLNEKLFF
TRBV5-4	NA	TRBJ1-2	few	TGTGCCAGCAGCTTTTTCTCCAGGGTCAACTATGGCTACACCTTC	CASSFFSRVNYGYTF
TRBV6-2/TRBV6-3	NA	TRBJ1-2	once	TGTGCCAGCAGTTACCCGGACGGTATCTATGGCTACACCTTC	CASSYPDGIYGYTF
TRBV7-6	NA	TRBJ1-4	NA	TGTGCCAGCAGCTTAGGACAGTCGGGCGGCGAAAAACTGTTTTTT	CASSLGQSGGEKLFF
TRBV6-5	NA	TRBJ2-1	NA	TGTGCCAGTGCTAACGTTCAATCCTACAATGAGCAGTTCTTC	CASANVQSYNEQFF
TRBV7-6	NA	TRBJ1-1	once	TGTGCCAGCGGGGGTGGTTGGGGGTCGAACACTGAAGCTTTCTTT	CASGGGWGSNTEAFF
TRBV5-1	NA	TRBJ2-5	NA	TGCGCCAGCAGCCCTGGGACTGCTTCTCGAGAGACCCAGTACTTC	CASSPGTASRETQYF
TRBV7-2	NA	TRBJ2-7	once	TGTGCCAGCAGCTCAGCCCCAAACTCCTACGAGCAGTACTTC	CASSSAPNSYEQYF
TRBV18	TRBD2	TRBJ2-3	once	TGTGCCAGCGGGGGGGGGACCCACGCCACAGATACGCAGTATTTT	CASGGGTHATDTQYF